This T cell receptor (beta chain) was retrieved from a study of blood T cell repertoires in COVID-19. This clone was counted a single time. Per germline, CDR1 GTSNPN and CDR2 SVGIG (reference sequence). V lost 0 bases to trimming and J lost 2 bases; unmatched junction nucleotides: 3. This CDR3 contains 15 residues. Original analysis: Scientists estimated how many nucleated cells there were by amplifying reference gene primers. The repertoire was sequenced with immunoSEQ multiplex PCR; TCRdb's copy has only in-frame clones and lacks some. V and J calls and clone size are those listed in that table; D and trimming were worked out from the DNA. The data contain about 210,000 clones, 83% of them seen just once; the ten biggest clones take up about 2.5%.

What was sequenced was peripheral blood. This chain links TRBV30 with TRBJ2-1; 8 bases align to TRBD1. This TCR was sampled from a woman in her 40s with active or convalescent COVID-19. The CDR3: CAWSVGQGTYNEQFF. CDR3 nucleotides: TGTGCCTGGAGTGTTGGACAGGGAACCTACAATGAGCAGTTCTTC.